This T cell receptor (beta chain) was documented in a study of T-cell reconstitution after alpha-beta-depleted transplantation in children listed by TCRdb under 2016. Notes on the research overall: Using TCR repertoire profiling, the study followed T-cell immune reconstitution in a quantitative way in children after TCRalphabeta/CD19-depleted allogeneic hematopoietic cell transplantation.

Library method: PCR. The listed sequencing device is Illumina HiSeq 2500. TCR libraries were prepared with molecular barcoding, using unique molecular identifiers to normalize TCRbeta repertoire quantification. TCRdb passed the public sequencing reads through fastp at Q25 and MiXCR, retaining productive beta sequences. Rows with a matching CDR3 protein are joined into one entry that keeps the most common DNA and genes. This sample gives a few hundred thousand distinct CDR3 sequences in total; roughly 26% of them show up just once. The ten largest clones represent roughly 2.6% of the sample. This clonotype was observed a handful of times. This receptor's antigen is unknown. There are no base qualities to consult, and no much larger clone falls within one base. The junction shows trimming of 6 bases on V and 7 bases on J, plus 19 bases between the germline ends. The CDR3 runs 14 residues from the cysteine to the phenylalanine. The DNA shown is the 42-base CDR3, in frame from base 1.

The treatment or condition label here, explained by the study, means: allogeneic hematopoietic cell transplantation with graft depleted of TCRalphabeta T cells and CD19 B cells. Transplant recipients were children who received TCRalphabeta/CD19-depleted allogeneic hematopoietic cell grafts. Overall study results and their limits: The frequencies of hyperexpanded clones fell over the following months, and after one year, T-cell counts and TCRbeta diversity were mostly attributed to newly produced T cells. The high TCRbeta diversity at day 60 in some patients was ascribed to recipient T cells and intrathymic progenitors that had survived conditioning. About two months after transplant, the apparently early recovery of alphabetaT-cell counts reportedly depended on just several hundred clones that had expanded rapidly and came from non-depleted graft cells.

The sample in question was PBMCs, obtained before TCRalphabeta/CD19-depleted stem cell transplant. The sequence derives from a girl under 10 years old with Fanconi anemia, due to receive a stem cell transplant. The chain is assembled from TRBV12-3 or TRBV12-4 and TRBJ2-7, and TRBD2 may be the D gene, going by 7 matching bases. At the DNA level, the sequence is TGTGCCAGCAGCTCCGGGGGGCGCTGGGGGGAGCAGTACTTC. Its protein product is CASSSGGRWGEQYF.